This TCR beta chain stems from a study of long-term antiretroviral therapy in people with HIV. Whole-study findings and limits: Clonal expansions arising prior to ART prevailed in the repertoire at every time point. Controls exceeded HIV repertoires in CDR3 length range.

Researchers report immunoSEQ v3.0 was run at survey level. Per sample, sequencing targeted roughly 40,000-55,000 T-cell genomes. Measured with immunoSEQ multiplex PCR; TCRdb has only the in-frame clones, and not every one. The table shows some 35,000 clones, with 65% to 80% occurring only once. This clone was counted once. Its antigen is currently unknown. The samples, holding roughly 0.85-10 million cryopreserved PBMC, were thawed before DNA extraction was carried out. Germline V lookup: CDR1 SGHNT, CDR2 YYREEE (reference sequence). The V end lost 1 base, the J end lost 5 bases, and 7 bases lay between the germline ends. The length of the CDR3 is 12 residues.

The chain combines TRBV5-4 with TRBJ2-7; possible D gene TRBD2, 5 bases. This material consisted of unsorted PBMCs, taken 3 years after starting antiretroviral therapy. This receptor was identified in a man aged 50-60 years with HIV. CDR3 DNA sequence: TGTGCCAGCAGCTTGTACGGGGACGAGCAGTACTTC. Protein sequence: CASSLYGDEQYF.